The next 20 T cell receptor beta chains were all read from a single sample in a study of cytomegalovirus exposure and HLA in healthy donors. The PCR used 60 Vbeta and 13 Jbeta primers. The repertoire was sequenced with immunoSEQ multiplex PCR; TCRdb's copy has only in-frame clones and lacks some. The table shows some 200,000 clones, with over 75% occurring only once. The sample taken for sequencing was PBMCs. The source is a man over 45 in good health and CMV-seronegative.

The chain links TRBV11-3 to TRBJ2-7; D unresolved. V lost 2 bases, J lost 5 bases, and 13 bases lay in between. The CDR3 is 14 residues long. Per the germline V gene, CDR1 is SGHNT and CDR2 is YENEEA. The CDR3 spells CASSLSPSVHEQYF. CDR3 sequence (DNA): TGTGCCAGCAGCTTAAGCCCCAGCGTCCACGAGCAGTACTTC.

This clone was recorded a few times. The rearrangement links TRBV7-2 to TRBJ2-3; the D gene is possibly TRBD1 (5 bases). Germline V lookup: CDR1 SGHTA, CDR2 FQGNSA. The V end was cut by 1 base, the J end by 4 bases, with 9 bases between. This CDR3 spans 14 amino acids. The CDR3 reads CASSLGGGSDTQYF. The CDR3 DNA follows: TGTGCCAGCAGCTTAGGGGGCGGTTCAGATACGCAGTATTTT.

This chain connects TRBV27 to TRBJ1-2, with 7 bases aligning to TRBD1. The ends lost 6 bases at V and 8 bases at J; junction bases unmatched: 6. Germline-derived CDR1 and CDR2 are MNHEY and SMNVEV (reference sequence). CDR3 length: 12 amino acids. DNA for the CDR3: TGTGCCAGCAGGGCGACAGGGCGAGGCTACACCTTC. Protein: CASRATGRGYTF.

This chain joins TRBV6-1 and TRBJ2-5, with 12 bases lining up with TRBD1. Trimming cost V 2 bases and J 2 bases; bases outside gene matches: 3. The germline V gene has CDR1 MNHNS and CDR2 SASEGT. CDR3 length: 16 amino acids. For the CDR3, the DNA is TGTGCCAGCAGTGAAAGGGACAGGGGGCAGCAAGAGACCCAGTACTTC. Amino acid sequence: CASSERDRGQQETQYF.

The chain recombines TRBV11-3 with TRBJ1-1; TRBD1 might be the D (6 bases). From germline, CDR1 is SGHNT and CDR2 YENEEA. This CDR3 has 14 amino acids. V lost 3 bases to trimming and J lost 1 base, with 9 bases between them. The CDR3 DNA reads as TGTGCCAGCAGCTTCGGACAGACGAACACTGAAGCTTTCTTT. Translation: CASSFGQTNTEAFF.

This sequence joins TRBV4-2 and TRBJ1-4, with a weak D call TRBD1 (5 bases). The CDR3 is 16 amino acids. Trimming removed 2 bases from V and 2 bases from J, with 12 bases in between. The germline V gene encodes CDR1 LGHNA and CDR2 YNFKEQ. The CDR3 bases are TGTGCCAGCAGCCAAACGGGGGGAATCACTAATGAAAAACTGTTTTTT. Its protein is CASSQTGGITNEKLFF.

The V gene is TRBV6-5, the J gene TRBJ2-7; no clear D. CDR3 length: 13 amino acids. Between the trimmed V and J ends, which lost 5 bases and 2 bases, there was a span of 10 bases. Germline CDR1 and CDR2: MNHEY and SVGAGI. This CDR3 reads CASSMGTTYEQYF. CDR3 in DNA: TGTGCCAGCAGTATGGGTACTACCTACGAGCAGTACTTC.

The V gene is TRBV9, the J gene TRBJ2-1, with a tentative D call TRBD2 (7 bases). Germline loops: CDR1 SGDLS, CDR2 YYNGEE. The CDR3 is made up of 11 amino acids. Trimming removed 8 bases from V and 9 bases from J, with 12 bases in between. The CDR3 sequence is CASGGAVEQFF. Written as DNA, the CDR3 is TGTGCCAGTGGGGGGGCGGTTGAGCAGTTCTTC.

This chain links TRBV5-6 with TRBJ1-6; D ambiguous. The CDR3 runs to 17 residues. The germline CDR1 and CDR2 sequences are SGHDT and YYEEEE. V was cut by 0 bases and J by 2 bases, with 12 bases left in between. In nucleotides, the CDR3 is TGTGCCAGCAGCTTGGATCTCGAGTCGGCCTATAATTCACCCCTCCACTTT. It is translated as CASSLDLESAYNSPLHF. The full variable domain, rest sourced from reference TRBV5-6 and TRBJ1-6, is DAGVTQSPTHLIKTRGQQVTLRCSPKSGHDTVSWYQQALGQGPQFIFQYYEEEERQRGNFPDRFSGHQFPNYSSELNVNALLLGDSALYLCASSLDLESAYNSPLHFGNGTRLTVT.

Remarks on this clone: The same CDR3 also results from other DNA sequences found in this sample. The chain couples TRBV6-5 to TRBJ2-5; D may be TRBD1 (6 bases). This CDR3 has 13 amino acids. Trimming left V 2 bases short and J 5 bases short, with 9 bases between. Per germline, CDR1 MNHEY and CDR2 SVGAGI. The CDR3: CASSYQGRETQYF. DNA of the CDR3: TGTGCCAGCAGTTACCAGGGGCGGGAGACCCAGTACTTC.

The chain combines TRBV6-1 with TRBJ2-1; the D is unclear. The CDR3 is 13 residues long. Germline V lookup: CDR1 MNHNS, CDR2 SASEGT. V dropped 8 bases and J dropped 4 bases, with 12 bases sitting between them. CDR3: CASSASEYNEQFF. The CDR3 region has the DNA TGTGCCAGCTCTGCTTCCGAGTACAATGAGCAGTTCTTC.

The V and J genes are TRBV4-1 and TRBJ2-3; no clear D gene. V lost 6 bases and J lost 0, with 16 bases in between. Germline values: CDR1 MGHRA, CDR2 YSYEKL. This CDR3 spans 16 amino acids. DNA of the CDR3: TGCGCCAGCAGATACTCGACCGGGTCTAGCACAGATACGCAGTATTTT. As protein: CASRYSTGSSTDTQYF.

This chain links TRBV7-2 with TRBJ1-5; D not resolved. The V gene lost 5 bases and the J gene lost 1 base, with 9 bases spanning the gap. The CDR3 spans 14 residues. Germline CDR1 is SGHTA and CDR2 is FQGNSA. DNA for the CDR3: TGTGCCAGCAGCCAATACAGCAGCAATCAGCCCCAGCATTTT. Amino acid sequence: CASSQYSSNQPQHF. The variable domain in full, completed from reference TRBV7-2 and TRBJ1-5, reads GAGVSQSPSNKVTEKGKDVELRCDPISGHTALYWYRQSLGQGLEFLIYFQGNSAPDKSGLPSDRFSAERTGGSVSTLTIQRTQQEDSAVYLCASSQYSSNQPQHFGDGTRLSIL.

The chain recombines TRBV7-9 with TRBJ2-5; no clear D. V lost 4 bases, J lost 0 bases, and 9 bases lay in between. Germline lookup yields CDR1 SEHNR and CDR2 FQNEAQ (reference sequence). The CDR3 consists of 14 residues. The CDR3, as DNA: TGTGCCAGCAGCTCACTGGAGAACCAAGAGACCCAGTACTTC. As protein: CASSSLENQETQYF.

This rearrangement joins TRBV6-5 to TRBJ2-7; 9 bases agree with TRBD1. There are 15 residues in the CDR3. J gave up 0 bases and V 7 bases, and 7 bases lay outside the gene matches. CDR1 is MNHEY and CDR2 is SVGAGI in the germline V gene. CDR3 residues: CASTPTGGASYEQYF. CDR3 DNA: TGTGCCAGCACCCCTACAGGGGGCGCCTCCTACGAGCAGTACTTC.

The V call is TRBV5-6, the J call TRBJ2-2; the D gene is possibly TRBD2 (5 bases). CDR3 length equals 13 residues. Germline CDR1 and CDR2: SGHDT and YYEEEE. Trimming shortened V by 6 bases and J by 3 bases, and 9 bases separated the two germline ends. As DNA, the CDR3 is TGTGCCAGCACAAAGGACTACACCGGGGAGCTGTTTTTT. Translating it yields CASTKDYTGELFF.

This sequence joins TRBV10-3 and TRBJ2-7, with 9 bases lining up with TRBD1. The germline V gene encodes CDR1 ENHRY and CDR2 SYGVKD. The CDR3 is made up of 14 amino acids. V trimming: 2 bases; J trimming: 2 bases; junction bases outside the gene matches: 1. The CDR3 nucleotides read TGTGCCATCAGTGAGAGGACAGGGGCCTACGAGCAGTACTTC. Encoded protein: CAISERTGAYEQYF.

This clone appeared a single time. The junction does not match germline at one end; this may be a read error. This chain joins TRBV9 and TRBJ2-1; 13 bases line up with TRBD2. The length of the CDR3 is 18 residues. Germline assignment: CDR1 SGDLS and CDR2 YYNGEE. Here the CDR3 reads CANSVVGTSGDSYNEQFF. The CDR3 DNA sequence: TGTGCCAACAGCGTAGTCGGGACTAGCGGGGACTCCTACAATGAGCAGTTCTTC. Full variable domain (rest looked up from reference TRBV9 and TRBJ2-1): DSGVTQTPKHLITATGQRVTLRCSPRSGDLSVYWYQQSLDQGLQFLIQYYNGEERAKGNILERFSAQQFPDLHSELNLSSLELGDSALYFCANSVVGTSGDSYNEQFFGPGTRLTVL.

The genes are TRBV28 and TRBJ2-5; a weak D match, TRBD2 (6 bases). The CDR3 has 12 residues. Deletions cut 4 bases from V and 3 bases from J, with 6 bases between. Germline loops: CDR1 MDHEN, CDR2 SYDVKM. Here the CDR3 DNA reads TGTGCCAGCAGTTGGAGGGAAGAGACCCAGTACTTC. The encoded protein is CASSWREETQYF.

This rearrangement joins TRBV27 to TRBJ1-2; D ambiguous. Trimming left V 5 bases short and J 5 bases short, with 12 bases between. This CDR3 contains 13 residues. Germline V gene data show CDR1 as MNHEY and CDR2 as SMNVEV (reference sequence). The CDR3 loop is CASSQSGFYGYTF. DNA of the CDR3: TGTGCCAGCAGTCAATCGGGTTTTTATGGCTACACCTTC.